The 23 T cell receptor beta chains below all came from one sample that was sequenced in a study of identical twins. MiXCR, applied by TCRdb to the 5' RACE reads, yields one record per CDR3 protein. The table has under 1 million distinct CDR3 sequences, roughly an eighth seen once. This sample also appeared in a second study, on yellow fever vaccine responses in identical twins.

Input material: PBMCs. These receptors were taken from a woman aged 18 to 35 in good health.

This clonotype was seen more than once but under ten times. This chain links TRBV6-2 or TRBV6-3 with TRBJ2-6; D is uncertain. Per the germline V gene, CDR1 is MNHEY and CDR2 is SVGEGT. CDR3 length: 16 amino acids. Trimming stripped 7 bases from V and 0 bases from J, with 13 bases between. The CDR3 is CASTPRANSGANVLTF. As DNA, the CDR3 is TGTGCCAGCACCCCTAGGGCCAACTCTGGGGCCAACGTCCTGACTTTC.

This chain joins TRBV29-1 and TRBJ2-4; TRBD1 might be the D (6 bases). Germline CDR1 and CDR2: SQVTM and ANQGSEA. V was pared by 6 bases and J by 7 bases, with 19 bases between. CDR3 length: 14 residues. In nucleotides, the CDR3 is TGCAGCGTAAATTTATCGGATCAGGGGAACATTCAGTACTTC. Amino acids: CSVNLSDQGNIQYF.

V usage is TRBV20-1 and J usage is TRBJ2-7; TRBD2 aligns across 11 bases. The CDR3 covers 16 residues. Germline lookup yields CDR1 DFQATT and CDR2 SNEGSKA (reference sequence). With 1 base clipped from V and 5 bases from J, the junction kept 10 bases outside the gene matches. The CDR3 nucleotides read TGCAGTGCTAGAGCTGGGGGGGGACTAGCGGCCCACGAGCAGTACTTC. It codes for CSARAGGGLAAHEQYF.

As DNA, the CDR3 is TGCGCCAGCAGCGGGAAACCGGGACAGGGGATTTACAATGAGCAGTTCTTC. Its translation: CASSGKPGQGIYNEQFF. The chain couples TRBV5-1 to TRBJ2-1; TRBD1 aligns across 10 bases. CDR1 and CDR2 (germline): SGHRS, YFSETQ. The CDR3 contains 17 residues. After removal of 4 bases from V and 4 bases from J, the junction contained 11 bases not matched to a gene.

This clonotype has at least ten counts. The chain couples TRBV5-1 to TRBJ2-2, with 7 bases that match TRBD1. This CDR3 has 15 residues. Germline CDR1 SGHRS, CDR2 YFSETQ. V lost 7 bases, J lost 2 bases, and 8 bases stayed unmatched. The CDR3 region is CASQSGQRNTGELFF. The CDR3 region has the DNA TGCGCCAGCCAATCGGGACAGAGAAACACCGGGGAGCTGTTTTTT. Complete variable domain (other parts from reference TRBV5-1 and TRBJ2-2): KAGVTQTPRYLIKTRGQQVTLSCSPISGHRSVSWYQQTPGQGLQFLFEYFSETQRNKGNFPGRFSGRQFSNSRSEMNVSTLELGDSALYLCASQSGQRNTGELFFGEGSRLTVL.

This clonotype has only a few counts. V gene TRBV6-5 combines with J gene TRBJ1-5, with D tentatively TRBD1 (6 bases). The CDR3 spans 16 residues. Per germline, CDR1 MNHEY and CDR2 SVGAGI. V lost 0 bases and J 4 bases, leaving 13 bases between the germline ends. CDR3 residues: CASSYSKRGANQPQHF. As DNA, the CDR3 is TGTGCCAGCAGTTACTCGAAAAGGGGGGCGAATCAGCCCCAGCATTTT.

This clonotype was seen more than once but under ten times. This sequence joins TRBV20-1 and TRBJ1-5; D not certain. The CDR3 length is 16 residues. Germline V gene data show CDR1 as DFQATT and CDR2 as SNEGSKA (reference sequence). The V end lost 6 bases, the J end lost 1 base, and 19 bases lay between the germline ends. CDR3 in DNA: TGCAGTGCCGCTGGGAATTCGTTAGGCAGCAATCAGCCCCAGCATTTT. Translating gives CSAAGNSLGSNQPQHF.

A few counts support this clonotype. In nucleotides, the CDR3 is TGCAGTGCTAGGGAGGTCCTCAGGATGTCCTATAATTCACCCCTCCACTTT. Translation gives CSAREVLRMSYNSPLHF. The rearrangement joins TRBV20-1 to TRBJ1-6; D not certain. V lost 3 bases and J lost 1, with 16 bases in between. Germline CDR1 and CDR2: DFQATT and SNEGSKA (reference sequence). The CDR3 sequence is 17 residues long.

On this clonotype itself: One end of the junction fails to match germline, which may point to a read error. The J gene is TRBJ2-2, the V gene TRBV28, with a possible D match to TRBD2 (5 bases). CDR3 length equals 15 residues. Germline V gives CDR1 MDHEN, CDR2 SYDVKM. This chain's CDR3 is CPSKEGERDTGELFF. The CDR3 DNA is TGTCCCAGCAAAGAGGGAGAGAGGGACACCGGGGAGCTGTTTTTT.

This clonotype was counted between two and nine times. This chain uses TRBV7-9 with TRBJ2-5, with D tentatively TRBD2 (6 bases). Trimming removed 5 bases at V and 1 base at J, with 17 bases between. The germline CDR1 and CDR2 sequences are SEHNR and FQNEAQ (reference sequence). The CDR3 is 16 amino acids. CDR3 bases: TGTGCCAGCAGCCCAAGTTTTCGGGGGTCCCAAGAGACCCAGTACTTC. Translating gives CASSPSFRGSQETQYF.

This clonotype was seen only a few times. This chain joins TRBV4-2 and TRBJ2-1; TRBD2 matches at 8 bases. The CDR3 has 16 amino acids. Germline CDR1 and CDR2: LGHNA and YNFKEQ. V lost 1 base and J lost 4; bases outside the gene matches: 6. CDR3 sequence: CASSQGGREDYNEQFF. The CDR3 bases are TGTGCCAGCAGCCAAGGAGGGCGGGAGGATTACAATGAGCAGTTCTTC.

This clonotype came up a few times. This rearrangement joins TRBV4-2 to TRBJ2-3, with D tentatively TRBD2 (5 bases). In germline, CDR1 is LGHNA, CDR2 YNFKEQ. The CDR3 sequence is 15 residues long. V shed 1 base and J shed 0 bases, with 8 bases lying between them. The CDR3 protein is CASSQVRESTDTQYF. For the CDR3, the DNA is TGTGCCAGCAGCCAAGTACGGGAAAGCACAGATACGCAGTATTTT.

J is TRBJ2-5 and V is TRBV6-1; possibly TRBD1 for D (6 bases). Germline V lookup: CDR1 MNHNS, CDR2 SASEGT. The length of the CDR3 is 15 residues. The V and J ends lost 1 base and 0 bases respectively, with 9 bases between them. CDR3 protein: CASSEGDTNQETQYF. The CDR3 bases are TGTGCCAGCAGTGAAGGGGACACAAACCAAGAGACCCAGTACTTC.

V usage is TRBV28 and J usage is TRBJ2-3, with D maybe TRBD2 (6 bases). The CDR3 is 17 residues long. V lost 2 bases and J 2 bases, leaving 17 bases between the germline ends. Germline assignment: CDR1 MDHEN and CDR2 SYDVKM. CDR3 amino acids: CASSLGSVLAPTDTQYF. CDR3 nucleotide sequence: TGTGCCAGCAGTTTAGGGTCGGTCCTAGCGCCCACAGATACGCAGTATTTT. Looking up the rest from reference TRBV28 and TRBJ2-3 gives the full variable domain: DVKVTQSSRYLVKRTGEKVFLECVQDMDHENMFWYRQDPGLGLRLIYFSYDVKMKEKGDIPEGYSVSREKKERFSLILESASTNQTSMYLCASSLGSVLAPTDTQYFGPGTRLTVL.

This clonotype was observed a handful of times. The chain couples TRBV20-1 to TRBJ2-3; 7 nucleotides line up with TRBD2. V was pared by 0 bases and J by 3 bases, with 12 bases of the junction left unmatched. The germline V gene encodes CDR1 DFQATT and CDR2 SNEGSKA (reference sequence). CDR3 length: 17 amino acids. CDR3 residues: CSARDPGAAGVTDTQYF. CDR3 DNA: TGCAGTGCTAGAGATCCTGGCGCGGCGGGGGTAACAGATACGCAGTATTTT.

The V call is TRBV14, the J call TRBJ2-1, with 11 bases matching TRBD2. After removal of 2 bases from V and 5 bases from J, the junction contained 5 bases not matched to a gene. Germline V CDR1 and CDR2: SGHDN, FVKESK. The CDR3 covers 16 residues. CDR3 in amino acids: CASSQPRTSGHNEQFF. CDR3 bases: TGTGCCAGCAGCCAACCCCGGACTAGCGGGCACAATGAGCAGTTCTTC.

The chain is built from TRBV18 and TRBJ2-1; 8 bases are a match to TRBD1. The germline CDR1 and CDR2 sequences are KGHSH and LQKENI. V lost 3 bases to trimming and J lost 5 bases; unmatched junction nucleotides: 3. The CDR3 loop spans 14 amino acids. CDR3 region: CASSPRGQDNEQFF. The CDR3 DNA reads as TGTGCCAGCTCACCTAGGGGACAGGACAATGAGCAGTTCTTC.

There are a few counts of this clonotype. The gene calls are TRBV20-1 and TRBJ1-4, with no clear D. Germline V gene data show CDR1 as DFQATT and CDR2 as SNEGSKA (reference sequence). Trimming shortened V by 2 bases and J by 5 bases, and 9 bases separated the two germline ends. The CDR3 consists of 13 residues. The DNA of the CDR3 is TGCAGTGCTAGACGGACCGAGAATGAAAAACTGTTTTTT. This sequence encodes CSARRTENEKLFF.

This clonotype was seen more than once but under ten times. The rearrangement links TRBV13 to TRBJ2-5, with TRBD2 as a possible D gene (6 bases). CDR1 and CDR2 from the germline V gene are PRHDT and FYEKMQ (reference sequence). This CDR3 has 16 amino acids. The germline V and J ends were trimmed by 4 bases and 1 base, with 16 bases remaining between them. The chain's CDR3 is CASSCRLLGSQETQYF. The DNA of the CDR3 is TGTGCCAGCAGCTGCCGACTCCTCGGGAGCCAAGAGACCCAGTACTTC.

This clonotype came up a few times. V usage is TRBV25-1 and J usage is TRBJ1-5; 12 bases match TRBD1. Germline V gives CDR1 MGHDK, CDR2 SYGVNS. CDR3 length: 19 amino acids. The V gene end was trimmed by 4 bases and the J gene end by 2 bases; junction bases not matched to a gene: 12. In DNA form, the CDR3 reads TGTGCCAGCAGTGGTCAAGGGACAGGGGGCTTTGAGGGCAATCAGCCCCAGCATTTT. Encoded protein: CASSGQGTGGFEGNQPQHF.

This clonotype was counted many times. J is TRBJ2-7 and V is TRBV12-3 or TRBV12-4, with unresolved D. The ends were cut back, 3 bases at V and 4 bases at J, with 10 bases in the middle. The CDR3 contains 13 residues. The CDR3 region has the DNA TGTGCCAGCAGTTTCGGCAGAAATTACGAGCAGTACGTC. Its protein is CASSFGRNYEQYV.

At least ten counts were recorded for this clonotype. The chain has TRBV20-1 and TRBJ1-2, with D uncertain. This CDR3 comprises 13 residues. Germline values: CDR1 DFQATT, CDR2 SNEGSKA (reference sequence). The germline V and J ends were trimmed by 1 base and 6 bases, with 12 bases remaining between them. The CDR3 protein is CSARVPDGHGYTF. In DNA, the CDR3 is TGCAGTGCTAGAGTCCCGGATGGTCATGGCTACACCTTC.

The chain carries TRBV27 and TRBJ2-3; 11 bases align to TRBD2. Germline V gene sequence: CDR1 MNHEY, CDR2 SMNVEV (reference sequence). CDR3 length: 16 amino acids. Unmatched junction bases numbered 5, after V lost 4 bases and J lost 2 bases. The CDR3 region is CASSSVSGRDTDTQYF. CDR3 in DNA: TGTGCCAGCAGTTCGGTTAGCGGGAGGGACACAGATACGCAGTATTTT.